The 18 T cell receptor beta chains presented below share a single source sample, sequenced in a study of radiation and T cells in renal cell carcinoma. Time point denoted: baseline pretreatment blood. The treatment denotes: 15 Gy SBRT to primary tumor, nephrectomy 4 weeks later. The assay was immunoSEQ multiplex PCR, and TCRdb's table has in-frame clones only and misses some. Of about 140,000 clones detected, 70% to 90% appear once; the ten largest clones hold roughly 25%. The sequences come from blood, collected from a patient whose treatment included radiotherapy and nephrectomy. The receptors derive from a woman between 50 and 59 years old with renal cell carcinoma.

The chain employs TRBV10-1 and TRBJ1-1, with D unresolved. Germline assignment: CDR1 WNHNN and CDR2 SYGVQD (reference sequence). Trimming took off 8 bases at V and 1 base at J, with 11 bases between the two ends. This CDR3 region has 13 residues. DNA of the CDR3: TGCGCCAGCGGTACGACTCCGAACACTGAAGCTTTCTTT. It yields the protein CASGTTPNTEAFF.

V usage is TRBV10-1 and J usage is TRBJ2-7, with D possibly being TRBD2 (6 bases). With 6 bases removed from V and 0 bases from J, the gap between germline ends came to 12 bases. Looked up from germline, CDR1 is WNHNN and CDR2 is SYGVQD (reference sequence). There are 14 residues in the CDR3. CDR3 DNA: TGCGCCAGCAGCCCCGGCGGGATCTCCTACGAGCAGTACTTC. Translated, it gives CASSPGGISYEQYF.

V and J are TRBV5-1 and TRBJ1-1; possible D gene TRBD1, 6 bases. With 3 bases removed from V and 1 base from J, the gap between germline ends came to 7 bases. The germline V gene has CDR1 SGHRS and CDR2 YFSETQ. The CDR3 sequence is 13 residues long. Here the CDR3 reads CASSSGENTEAFF. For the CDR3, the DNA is TGCGCCAGCAGCTCAGGGGAGAACACTGAAGCTTTCTTT.

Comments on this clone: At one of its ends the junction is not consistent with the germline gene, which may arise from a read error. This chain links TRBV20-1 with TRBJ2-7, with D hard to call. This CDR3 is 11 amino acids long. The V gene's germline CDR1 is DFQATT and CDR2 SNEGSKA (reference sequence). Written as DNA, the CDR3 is TGCAGTGCTAGAGATTTAGGAGAGCCGTACTTC. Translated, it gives CSARDLGEPYF.

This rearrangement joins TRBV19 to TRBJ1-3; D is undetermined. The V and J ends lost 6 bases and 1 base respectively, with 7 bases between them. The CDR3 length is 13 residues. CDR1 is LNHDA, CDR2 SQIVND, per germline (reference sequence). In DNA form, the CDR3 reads TGTGCCAGTAGGCCTGTTTCTGGAAACACCATATATTTT. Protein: CASRPVSGNTIYF.

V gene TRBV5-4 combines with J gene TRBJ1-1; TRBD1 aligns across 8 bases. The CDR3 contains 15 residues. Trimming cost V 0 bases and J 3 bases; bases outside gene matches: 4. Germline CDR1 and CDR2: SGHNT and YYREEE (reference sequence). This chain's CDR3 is CASSLDLGQDTEAFF. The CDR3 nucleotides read TGTGCCAGCAGCTTGGATCTGGGACAGGACACTGAAGCTTTCTTT. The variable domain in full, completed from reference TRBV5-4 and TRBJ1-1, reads ETGVTQSPTHLIKTRGQQVTLRCSSQSGHNTVSWYQQALGQGPQFIFQYYREEENGRGNFPPRFSGLQFPNYSSELNVNALELDDSALYLCASSLDLGQDTEAFFGQGTRLTVV.

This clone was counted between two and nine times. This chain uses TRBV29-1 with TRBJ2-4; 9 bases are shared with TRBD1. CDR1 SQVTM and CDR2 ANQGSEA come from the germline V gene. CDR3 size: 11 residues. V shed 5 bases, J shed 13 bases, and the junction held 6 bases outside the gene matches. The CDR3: CSVPSTGGQYF. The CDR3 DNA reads TGCAGCGTTCCCTCCACAGGGGGCCAGTACTTC.

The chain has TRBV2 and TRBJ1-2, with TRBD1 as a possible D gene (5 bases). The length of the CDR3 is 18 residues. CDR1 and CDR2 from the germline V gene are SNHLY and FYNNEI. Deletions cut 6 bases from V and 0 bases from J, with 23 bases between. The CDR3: CASSLREGTRESNYGYTF. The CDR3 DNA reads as TGTGCCAGCAGCCTAAGGGAAGGGACGAGGGAATCTAACTATGGCTACACCTTC.

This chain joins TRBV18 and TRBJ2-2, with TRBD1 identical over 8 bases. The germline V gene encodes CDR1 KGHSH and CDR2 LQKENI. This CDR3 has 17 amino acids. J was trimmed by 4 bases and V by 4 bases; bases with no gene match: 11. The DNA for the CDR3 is TGTGCCAGCTCACGACTCGGACAGGGCGTAAGCACCGGGGAGCTGTTTTTT. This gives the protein CASSRLGQGVSTGELFF.

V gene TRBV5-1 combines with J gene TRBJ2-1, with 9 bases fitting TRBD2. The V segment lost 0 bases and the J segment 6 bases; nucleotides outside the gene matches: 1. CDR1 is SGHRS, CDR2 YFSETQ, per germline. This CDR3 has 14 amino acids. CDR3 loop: CASSLDSGSNEQFF. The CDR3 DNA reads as TGCGCCAGCAGCTTGGATAGCGGGAGCAATGAGCAGTTCTTC.

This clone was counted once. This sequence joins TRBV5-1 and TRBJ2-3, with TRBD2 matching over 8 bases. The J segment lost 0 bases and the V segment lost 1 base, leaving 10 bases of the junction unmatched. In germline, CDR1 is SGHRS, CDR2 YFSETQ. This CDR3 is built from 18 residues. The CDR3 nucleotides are TGCGCCAGCAGCTTGACGTTGGGAGCGGGGGCCAGCACAGATACGCAGTATTTT. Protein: CASSLTLGAGASTDTQYF.

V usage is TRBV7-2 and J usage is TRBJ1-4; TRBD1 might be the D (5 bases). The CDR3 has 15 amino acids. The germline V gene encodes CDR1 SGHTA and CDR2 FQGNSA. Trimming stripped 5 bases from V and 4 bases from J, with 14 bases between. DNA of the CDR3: TGTGCCAGCAGCCCCCGGGACGGAAATAATGAAAAACTGTTTTTT. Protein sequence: CASSPRDGNNEKLFF.

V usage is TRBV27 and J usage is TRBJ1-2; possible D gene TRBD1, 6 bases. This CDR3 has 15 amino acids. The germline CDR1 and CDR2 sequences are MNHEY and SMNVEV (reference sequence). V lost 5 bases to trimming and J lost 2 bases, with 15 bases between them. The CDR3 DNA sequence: TGTGCCAGCAGTCTAACCGTACAGGGCAACTATGGCTACACCTTC. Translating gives CASSLTVQGNYGYTF.

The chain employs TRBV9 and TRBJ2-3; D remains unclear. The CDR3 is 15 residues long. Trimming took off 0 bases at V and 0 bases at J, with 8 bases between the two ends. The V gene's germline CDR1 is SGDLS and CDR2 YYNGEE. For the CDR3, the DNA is TGTGCCAGCAGCGTAGCCCCCGGGAGCACAGATACGCAGTATTTT. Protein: CASSVAPGSTDTQYF.

Here the CDR3 reads CASSLDRGGSGDEQYF. As DNA, the CDR3 is TGTGCCAGCAGCCTAGATCGAGGGGGTTCTGGGGACGAGCAGTACTTC. The chain couples TRBV7-9 to TRBJ2-7, with TRBD1 as a possible D gene (6 bases). The CDR3 sequence is 16 residues long. V lost 5 bases to trimming and J lost 5 bases, with 22 bases between them. The V gene's germline CDR1 is SEHNR and CDR2 FQNEAQ (reference sequence).

CDR3 sequence (DNA): TGTGCCTGGAGTGTAGGTCAGGGGATCCTGCGACTGTTTTTT. Residues: CAWSVGQGILRLFF. J is TRBJ1-4 and V is TRBV30, with a tentative D call TRBD1 (6 bases). CDR3 length equals 14 residues. V was shortened by 0 bases and J by 13 bases, with 18 bases between the two germline ends. Germline V CDR1 and CDR2: GTSNPN, SVGIG (reference sequence). The whole variable domain, remainder taken from reference TRBV30 and TRBJ1-4, is SQTIHQWPATLVQPVGSPLSLECTVEGTSNPNLYWYRQAAGRGLQLLFYSVGIGQISSEVPQNLSASRPQDRQFILSSKKLLLSDSGFYLCAWSVGQGILRLFFGSGTQLSVL.

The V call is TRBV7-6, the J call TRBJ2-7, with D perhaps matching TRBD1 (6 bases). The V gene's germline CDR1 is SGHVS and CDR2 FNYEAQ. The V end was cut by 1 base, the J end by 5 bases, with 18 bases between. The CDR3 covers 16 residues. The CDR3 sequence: CASSLGTARTRDEQYF. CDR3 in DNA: TGTGCCAGCAGCTTAGGGACAGCCCGAACGCGCGACGAGCAGTACTTC.

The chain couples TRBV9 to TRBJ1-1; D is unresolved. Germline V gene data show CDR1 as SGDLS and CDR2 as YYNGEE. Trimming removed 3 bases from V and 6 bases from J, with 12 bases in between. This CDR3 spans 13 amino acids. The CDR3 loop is CASSEVQRPEAFF. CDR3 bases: TGTGCCAGCAGCGAAGTTCAGCGTCCTGAAGCTTTCTTT.